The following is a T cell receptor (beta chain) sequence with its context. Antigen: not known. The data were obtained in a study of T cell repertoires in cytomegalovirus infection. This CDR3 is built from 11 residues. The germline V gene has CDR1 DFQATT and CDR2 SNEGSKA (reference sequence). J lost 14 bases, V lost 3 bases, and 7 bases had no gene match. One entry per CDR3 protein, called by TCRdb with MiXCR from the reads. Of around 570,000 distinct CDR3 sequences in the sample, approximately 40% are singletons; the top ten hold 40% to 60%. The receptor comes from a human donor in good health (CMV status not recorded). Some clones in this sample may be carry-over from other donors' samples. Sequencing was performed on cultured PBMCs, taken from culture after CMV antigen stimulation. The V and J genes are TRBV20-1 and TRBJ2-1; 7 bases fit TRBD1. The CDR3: CSASQGGSEFF. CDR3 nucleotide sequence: TGCAGTGCTAGCCAAGGGGGCTCAGAGTTCTTC.